The present TCR beta chain was sequenced within a study of T-cell memory formation after mild COVID-19. After 5'RACE with constant-segment primers, TCR alpha and TCR beta cDNA libraries carrying sample barcodes and UMIs were obtained. TCRdb fed the 5' RACE reads into MiXCR, producing one record per CDR3 protein. This table has roughly 12,000 distinct CDR3 sequences, about 15% appearing once. A remark on this clonotype: Its cognate antigen is unknown.

Notes on the study in general: Some clones that responded turned up in pre-infection memory, which suggests that cross-reactive memory joined in.

Germline V CDR1 and CDR2: MDHEN, SYDVKM. Losses at the gene ends were 4 bases for V and 2 bases for J; bases not matched to a gene: 5. This CDR3 has 15 amino acids. The receptor's source is a man aged 18 to 30 who had mild COVID-19 (a few samples of this study predate the infection). Cell type and time point are not known. Sequenced: PBMCs or a T cell subset sorted from them (not recorded which). The gene calls are TRBV28 and TRBJ2-1; 7 nucleotides align to TRBD1. The CDR3 loop reads CASSSTGVPYNEQFF. The CDR3 region has the DNA TGTGCCAGCAGTTCAACAGGGGTTCCCTACAATGAGCAGTTCTTC.